A selection of T cell receptor beta chains follows, all from one sample in a study of blood T cell repertoires in COVID-19. Measured with immunoSEQ multiplex PCR; TCRdb has only the in-frame clones, and not every one. This repertoire shows around 230,000 clones, roughly 77% found once; its top ten account for 9.2%. Sequencing input: PBMCs or T cells enriched from blood (not recorded which). All receptors come from a man in his forties or fifties who had recovered from COVID-19. Each CDR3 is given with its conserved first and last residue. Each record gives: V gene, J gene, D gene, clone size, CDR3 protein, CDR3 DNA. D genes are given only for firm matches. Clone size is not always given. Where it is, it says once, few, many or a class for expanded clones.

V gene: TRBV7-3; J gene: TRBJ2-1; D gene: TRBD2; clone size: .; CDR3 protein: CASSLSGGMNEQFF; CDR3 DNA: TGTGCCAGCAGCTTAAGCGGGGGGATGAATGAGCAGTTCTTC
V gene: TRBV18; J gene: TRBJ1-5; D gene: TRBD1; clone size: .; CDR3 protein: CASSPRQGNQPQHF; CDR3 DNA: TGTGCCAGCTCACCTCGACAGGGTAATCAGCCCCAGCATTTT
V gene: TRBV7-8; J gene: TRBJ1-1; D gene: .; clone size: once; CDR3 protein: CASSPQTGVNTEAFF; CDR3 DNA: TGTGCCAGCAGCCCTCAGACAGGAGTGAACACTGAAGCTTTCTTT
V gene: TRBV11-2; J gene: TRBJ2-3; D gene: .; clone size: .; CDR3 protein: CASSPGNPSTDTQYF; CDR3 DNA: TGTGCCAGCAGCCCAGGGAACCCTAGCACAGATACGCAGTATTTT
V gene: TRBV29-1; J gene: TRBJ1-1; D gene: .; clone size: .; CDR3 protein: CSVVGGTEAFF; CDR3 DNA: TGCAGCGTTGTTGGGGGGACTGAAGCTTTCTTT
V gene: TRBV5-6; J gene: TRBJ1-5; D gene: TRBD1; clone size: .; CDR3 protein: CASSLQGAGNQPQHF; CDR3 DNA: TGTGCCAGCAGCCTACAGGGGGCAGGGAATCAGCCCCAGCATTTT
V gene: TRBV9; J gene: TRBJ1-3; D gene: .; clone size: .; CDR3 protein: CASSVGSVSGNTIYF; CDR3 DNA: TGTGCCAGCAGCGTAGGTTCCGTCTCTGGAAACACCATATATTTT
V gene: TRBV19; J gene: TRBJ2-5; D gene: .; clone size: .; CDR3 protein: CASSADRTNEETQYF; CDR3 DNA: TGTGCCAGTAGTGCGGACAGGACTAACGAGGAGACCCAGTACTTC
V gene: TRBV4-1; J gene: TRBJ2-3; D gene: .; clone size: .; CDR3 protein: CASSKRGTDTQYF; CDR3 DNA: TGCGCCAGCAGTAAACGAGGCACAGATACGCAGTATTTT
V gene: TRBV21-1; J gene: TRBJ1-1; D gene: .; clone size: .; CDR3 protein: CASSNTLRLGNTEAFF; CDR3 DNA: TGTGCCAGCAGCAACACTCTCCGACTAGGGAACACTGAAGCTTTCTTT
V gene: TRBV10-3; J gene: TRBJ2-3; D gene: .; clone size: .; CDR3 protein: CAISEWRGSTDTQYF; CDR3 DNA: TGTGCCATCAGTGAGTGGCGAGGTAGTACAGATACGCAGTATTTT
V gene: TRBV7-2; J gene: TRBJ1-3; D gene: TRBD1; clone size: .; CDR3 protein: CASSYRQGRDRNSGNTIYF; CDR3 DNA: TGTGCCAGCAGCTACAGACAGGGGCGAGACCGGAACTCTGGAAACACCATATATTTT
V gene: TRBV25-1; J gene: TRBJ2-7; D gene: .; clone size: .; CDR3 protein: CASKDYRYEQYF; CDR3 DNA: TGTGCCAGCAAGGACTATCGATACGAGCAGTACTTC
V gene: TRBV6-2/TRBV6-3; J gene: TRBJ2-4; D gene: TRBD1; clone size: .; CDR3 protein: CASSYSDRLGGYKNIQYF; CDR3 DNA: TGTGCCAGCAGTTACTCGGACAGGCTTGGGGGTTACAAAAACATTCAGTACTTC
V gene: TRBV13; J gene: TRBJ2-3; D gene: TRBD1; clone size: .; CDR3 protein: CASRGTGRTDTQYF; CDR3 DNA: TGTGCCAGCAGAGGGACAGGGAGAACAGATACGCAGTATTTT
V gene: TRBV2; J gene: TRBJ1-4; D gene: .; clone size: .; CDR3 protein: CASSYDEKLFF; CDR3 DNA: TGTGCCAGCAGTTATGATGAAAAACTGTTTTTT
V gene: TRBV18; J gene: TRBJ2-7; D gene: TRBD1; clone size: .; CDR3 protein: CASSPSGTVVYEQYF; CDR3 DNA: TGTGCCAGCTCACCCTCCGGGACAGTGGTCTACGAGCAGTACTTC
V gene: TRBV12-3/TRBV12-4; J gene: TRBJ1-2; D gene: .; clone size: .; CDR3 protein: CASSSQVNYGYTF; CDR3 DNA: TGTGCCAGCAGTTCACAGGTTAACTATGGCTACACCTTC
V gene: TRBV7-2; J gene: TRBJ1-1; D gene: .; clone size: once; CDR3 protein: CASSQQGMNTEAFF; CDR3 DNA: TGTGCCAGCAGCCAACAGGGCATGAACACTGAAGCTTTCTTT
V gene: TRBV19; J gene: TRBJ1-1; D gene: .; clone size: .; CDR3 protein: CASKIGDERVNTEAFF; CDR3 DNA: TGTGCCAGTAAAATTGGCGACGAGAGGGTGAACACTGAAGCTTTCTTT
V gene: TRBV18; J gene: TRBJ2-1; D gene: TRBD1; clone size: .; CDR3 protein: CASSPRQGYNEQFF; CDR3 DNA: TGTGCCAGCTCACCCCGACAGGGGTACAATGAGCAGTTCTTC
V gene: TRBV12-3/TRBV12-4; J gene: TRBJ2-1; D gene: .; clone size: .; CDR3 protein: CASKGYNEQFF; CDR3 DNA: TGTGCCAGCAAGGGGTACAATGAGCAGTTCTTC
V gene: TRBV30; J gene: TRBJ1-2; D gene: .; clone size: .; CDR3 protein: CAWSVGTRWSYTF; CDR3 DNA: TGTGCCTGGAGTGTGGGCACCCGTTGGTCCTACACCTTC
V gene: TRBV2; J gene: TRBJ2-7; D gene: .; clone size: .; CDR3 protein: CASRNRDFPYEQYF; CDR3 DNA: TGTGCCAGCAGGAACCGGGACTTCCCCTACGAGCAGTACTTC
V gene: TRBV2; J gene: TRBJ1-4; D gene: .; clone size: .; CDR3 protein: CASSEQGPNEKLFF; CDR3 DNA: TGTGCCAGCAGTGAACAGGGCCCTAATGAAAAACTGTTTTTT
V gene: TRBV19; J gene: TRBJ1-5; D gene: TRBD1; clone size: .; CDR3 protein: CASNPDRVSNQPQHF; CDR3 DNA: TGTGCCAGTAACCCCGACAGGGTTAGCAATCAGCCCCAGCATTTT
V gene: TRBV27; J gene: TRBJ2-7; D gene: TRBD1; clone size: .; CDR3 protein: CASSFSGGVYEQYF; CDR3 DNA: TGTGCCAGCAGTTTTTCAGGGGGTGTCTACGAGCAGTACTTC
V gene: TRBV2; J gene: TRBJ2-1; D gene: .; clone size: .; CDR3 protein: CASSDWAPAGNEQFF; CDR3 DNA: TGTGCCAGCAGTGATTGGGCCCCGGCGGGGAATGAGCAGTTCTTC
V gene: TRBV5-6; J gene: TRBJ1-5; D gene: TRBD1; clone size: .; CDR3 protein: CASSPGQGGQPQHF; CDR3 DNA: TGTGCCAGCAGCCCTGGACAGGGGGGCCAGCCCCAGCATTTT